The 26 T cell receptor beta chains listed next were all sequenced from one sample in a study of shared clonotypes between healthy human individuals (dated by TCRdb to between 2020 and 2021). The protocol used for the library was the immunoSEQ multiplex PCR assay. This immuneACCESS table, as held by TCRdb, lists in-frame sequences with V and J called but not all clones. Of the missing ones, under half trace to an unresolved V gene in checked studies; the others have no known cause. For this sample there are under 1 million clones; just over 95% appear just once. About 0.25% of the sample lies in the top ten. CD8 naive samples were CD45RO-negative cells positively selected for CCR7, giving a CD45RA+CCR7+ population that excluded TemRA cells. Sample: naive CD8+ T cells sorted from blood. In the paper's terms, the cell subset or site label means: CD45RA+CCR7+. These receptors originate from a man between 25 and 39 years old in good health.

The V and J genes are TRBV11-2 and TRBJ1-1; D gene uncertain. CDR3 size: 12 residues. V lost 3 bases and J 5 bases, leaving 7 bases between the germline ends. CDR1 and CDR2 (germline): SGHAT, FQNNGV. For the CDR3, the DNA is TGTGCCAGCAGCTTTCCGGGGACTGAAGCTTTCTTT. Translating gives CASSFPGTEAFF.

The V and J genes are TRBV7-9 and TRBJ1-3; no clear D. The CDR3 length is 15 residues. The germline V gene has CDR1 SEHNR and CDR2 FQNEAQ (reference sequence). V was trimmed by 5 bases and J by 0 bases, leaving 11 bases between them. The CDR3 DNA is TGTGCCAGCAGCGGGCCCTATTCCTCTGGAAACACCATATATTTT. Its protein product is CASSGPYSSGNTIYF.

The CDR3 region is CASSDTNRGGNQPQHF. The CDR3 nucleotides read TGTGCCAGCAGCGACACCAACAGGGGTGGAAATCAGCCCCAGCATTTT. The J gene is TRBJ1-5, the V gene TRBV11-2, with TRBD1 matching 7 bases. Germline assignment: CDR1 SGHAT and CDR2 FQNNGV. This CDR3 is 16 amino acids long. V was clipped by 5 bases and J by 4 bases; unmatched bases: 11.

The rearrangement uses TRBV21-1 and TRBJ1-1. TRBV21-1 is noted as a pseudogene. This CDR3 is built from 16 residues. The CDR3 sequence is CASTIFGGQLGGEAFF. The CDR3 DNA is TGTGCCAGCACCATCTTCGGGGGGCAGTTAGGCGGTGAAGCTTTCTTT.

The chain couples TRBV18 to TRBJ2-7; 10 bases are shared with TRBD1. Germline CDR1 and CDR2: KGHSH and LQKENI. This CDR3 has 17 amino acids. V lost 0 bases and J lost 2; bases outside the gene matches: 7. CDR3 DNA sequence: TGTGCCAGCTCACCACCGATTGACAGGGGGCTCCCCTACGAGCAGTACTTC. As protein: CASSPPIDRGLPYEQYF. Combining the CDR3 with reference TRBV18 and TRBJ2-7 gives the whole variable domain NAGVMQNPRHLVRRRGQEARLRCSPMKGHSHVYWYRQLPEEGLKFMVYLQKENIIDESGMPKERFSAEFPKEGPSILRIQQVVRGDSAAYFCASSPPIDRGLPYEQYFGPGTRLTVT.

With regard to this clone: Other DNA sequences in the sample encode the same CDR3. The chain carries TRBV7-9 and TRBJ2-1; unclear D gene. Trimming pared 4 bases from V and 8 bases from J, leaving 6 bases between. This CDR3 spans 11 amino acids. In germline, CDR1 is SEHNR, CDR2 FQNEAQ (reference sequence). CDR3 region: CASSSRYEQFF. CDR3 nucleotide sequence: TGTGCCAGCAGCTCACGGTATGAGCAGTTCTTC.

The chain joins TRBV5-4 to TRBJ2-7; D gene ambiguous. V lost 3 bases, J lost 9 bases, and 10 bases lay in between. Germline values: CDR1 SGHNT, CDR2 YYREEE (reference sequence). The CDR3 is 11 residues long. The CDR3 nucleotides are TGTGCCAGCAGCTCCGGATCGCGGCAGTACTTC. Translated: CASSSGSRQYF.

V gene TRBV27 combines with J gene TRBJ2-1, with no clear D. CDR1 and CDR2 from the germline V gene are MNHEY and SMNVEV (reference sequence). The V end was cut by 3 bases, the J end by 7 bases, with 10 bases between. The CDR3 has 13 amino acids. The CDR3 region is CASSLTFWNEQFF. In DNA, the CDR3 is TGTGCCAGCAGTTTGACATTTTGGAATGAGCAGTTCTTC.

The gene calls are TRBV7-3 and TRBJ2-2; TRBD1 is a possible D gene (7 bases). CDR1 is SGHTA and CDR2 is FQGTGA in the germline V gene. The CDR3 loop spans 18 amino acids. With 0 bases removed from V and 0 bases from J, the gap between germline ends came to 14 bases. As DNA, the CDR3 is TGTGCCAGCAGCTTAACTCCAGGGGGGAACGCGAACACCGGGGAGCTGTTTTTT. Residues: CASSLTPGGNANTGELFF.

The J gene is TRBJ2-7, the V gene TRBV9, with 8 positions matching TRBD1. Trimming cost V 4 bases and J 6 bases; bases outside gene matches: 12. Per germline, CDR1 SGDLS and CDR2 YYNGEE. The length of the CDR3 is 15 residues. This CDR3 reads CASSIGQGGFGEQYF. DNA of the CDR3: TGTGCCAGCAGCATAGGACAGGGTGGTTTCGGCGAGCAGTACTTC.

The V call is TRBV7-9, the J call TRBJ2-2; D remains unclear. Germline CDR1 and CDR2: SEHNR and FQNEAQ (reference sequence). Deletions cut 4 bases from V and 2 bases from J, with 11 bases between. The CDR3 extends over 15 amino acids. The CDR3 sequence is CASSSDWKNTGELFF. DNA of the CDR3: TGTGCCAGCAGCTCAGACTGGAAAAACACCGGGGAGCTGTTTTTT. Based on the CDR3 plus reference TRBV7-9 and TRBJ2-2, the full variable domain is DTGVSQNPRHKITKRGQNVTFRCDPISEHNRLYWYRQTLGQGPEFLTYFQNEAQLEKSRLLSDRFSAERPKGSFSTLEIQRTEQGDSAMYLCASSSDWKNTGELFFGEGSRLTVL.

CDR3 DNA: TGTGCCAGCAGCTTACGCCATCCCCAGAACAATGAGCAGTTCTTC. Amino acid sequence: CASSLRHPQNNEQFF. The V call is TRBV7-9, the J call TRBJ2-1; D remains unclear. In germline, CDR1 is SEHNR, CDR2 FQNEAQ (reference sequence). The CDR3 is made up of 15 amino acids. The germline V and J ends were trimmed by 2 bases and 5 bases, with 13 bases remaining between them.

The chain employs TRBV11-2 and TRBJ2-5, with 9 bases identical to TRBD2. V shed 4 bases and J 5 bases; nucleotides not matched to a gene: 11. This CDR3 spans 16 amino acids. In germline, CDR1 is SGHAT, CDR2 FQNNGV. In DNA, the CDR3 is TGTGCCAGCAGCTATTCGACTAGCGGCAAATGGGAGACCCAGTACTTC. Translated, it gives CASSYSTSGKWETQYF.

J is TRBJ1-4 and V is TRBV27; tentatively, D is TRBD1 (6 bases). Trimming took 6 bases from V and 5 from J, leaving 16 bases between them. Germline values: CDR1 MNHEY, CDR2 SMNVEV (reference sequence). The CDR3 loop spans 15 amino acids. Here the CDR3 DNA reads TGTGCCAGCAGAGTTACCGGGACAAGGAATGAAAAACTGTTTTTT. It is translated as CASRVTGTRNEKLFF.

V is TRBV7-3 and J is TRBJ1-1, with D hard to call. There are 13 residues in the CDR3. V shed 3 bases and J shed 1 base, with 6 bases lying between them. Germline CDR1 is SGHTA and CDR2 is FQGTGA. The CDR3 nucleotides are TGTGCCAGCAGCTTTCTGGCGAACACTGAAGCTTTCTTT. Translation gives CASSFLANTEAFF. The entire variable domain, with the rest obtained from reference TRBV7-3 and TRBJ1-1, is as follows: GAGVSQTPSNKVTEKGKYVELRCDPISGHTALYWYRQSLGQGPEFLIYFQGTGAADDSGLPNDRFFAVRPEGSVSTLKIQRTERGDSAVYLCASSFLANTEAFFGQGTRLTVV.

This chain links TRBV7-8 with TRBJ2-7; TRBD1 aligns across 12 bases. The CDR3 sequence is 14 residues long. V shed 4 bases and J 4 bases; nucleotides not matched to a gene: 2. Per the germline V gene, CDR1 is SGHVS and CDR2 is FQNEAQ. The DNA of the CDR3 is TGTGCCAGCAGCTGGGACAGGGGGCCGTACGAGCAGTACTTC. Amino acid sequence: CASSWDRGPYEQYF.

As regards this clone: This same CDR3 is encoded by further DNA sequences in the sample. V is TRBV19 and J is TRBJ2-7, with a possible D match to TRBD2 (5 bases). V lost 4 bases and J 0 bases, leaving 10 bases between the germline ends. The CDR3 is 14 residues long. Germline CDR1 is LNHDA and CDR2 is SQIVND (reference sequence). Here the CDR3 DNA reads TGTGCCAGTAGTACCGGTACTAGCTCCTACGAGCAGTACTTC. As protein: CASSTGTSSYEQYF.

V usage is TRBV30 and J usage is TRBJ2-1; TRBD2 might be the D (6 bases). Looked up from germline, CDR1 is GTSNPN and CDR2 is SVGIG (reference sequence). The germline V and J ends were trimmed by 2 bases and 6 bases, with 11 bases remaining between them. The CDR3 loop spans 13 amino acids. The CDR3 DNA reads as TGTGCCTGGAGTACTGCGGGGTTCAATGAGCAGTTCTTC. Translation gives CAWSTAGFNEQFF.

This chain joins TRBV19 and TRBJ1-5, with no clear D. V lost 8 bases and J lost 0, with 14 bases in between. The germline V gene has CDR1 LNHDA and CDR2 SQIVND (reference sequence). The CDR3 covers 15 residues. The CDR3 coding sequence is TGTGCCAGTCTAAGAGAAGTTTATAGCAATCAGCCCCAGCATTTT. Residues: CASLREVYSNQPQHF.

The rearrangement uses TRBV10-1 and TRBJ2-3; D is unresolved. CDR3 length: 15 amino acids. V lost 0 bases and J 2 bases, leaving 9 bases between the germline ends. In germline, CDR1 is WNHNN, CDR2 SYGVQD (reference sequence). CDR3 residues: CASSESIQNTDTQYF. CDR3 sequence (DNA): TGCGCCAGCAGTGAGTCGATACAGAACACAGATACGCAGTATTTT.

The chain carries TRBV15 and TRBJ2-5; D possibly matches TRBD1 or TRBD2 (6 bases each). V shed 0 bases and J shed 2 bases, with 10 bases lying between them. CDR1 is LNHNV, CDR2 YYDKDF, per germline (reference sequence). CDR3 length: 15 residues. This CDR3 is CATSRDWRGQETQYF. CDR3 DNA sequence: TGTGCCACCAGCAGAGATTGGAGGGGGCAAGAGACCCAGTACTTC.

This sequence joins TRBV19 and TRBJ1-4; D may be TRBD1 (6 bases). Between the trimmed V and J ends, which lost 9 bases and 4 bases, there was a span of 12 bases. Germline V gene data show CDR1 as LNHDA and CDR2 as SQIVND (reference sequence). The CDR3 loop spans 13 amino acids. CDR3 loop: CASFGQINEKLFF. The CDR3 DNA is TGTGCCAGCTTCGGACAGATTAATGAAAAACTGTTTTTT.

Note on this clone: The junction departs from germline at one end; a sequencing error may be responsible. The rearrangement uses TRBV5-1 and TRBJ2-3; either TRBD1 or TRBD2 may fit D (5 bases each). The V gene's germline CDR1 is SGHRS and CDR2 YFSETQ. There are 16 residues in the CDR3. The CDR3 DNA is TGCGCCAGCTGCTTGGGGGAGACGTTCAGGACAGATACGCAGTATTTT. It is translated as CASCLGETFRTDTQYF.

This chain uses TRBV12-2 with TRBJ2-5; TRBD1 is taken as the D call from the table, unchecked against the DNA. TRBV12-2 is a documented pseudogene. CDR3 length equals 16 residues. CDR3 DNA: TGTGCAAGTCGCTTAGCGTCCTCAGGTGGATGGGAGACCCAGTACTTC. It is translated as CASRLASSGGWETQYF.

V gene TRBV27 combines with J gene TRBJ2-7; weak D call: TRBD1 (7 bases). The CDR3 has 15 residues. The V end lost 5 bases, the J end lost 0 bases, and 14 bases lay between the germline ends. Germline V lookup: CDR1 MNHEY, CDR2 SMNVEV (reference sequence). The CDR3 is CASSPSGGLSYEQYF. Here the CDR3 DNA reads TGTGCCAGCAGTCCTTCAGGGGGGCTCTCCTACGAGCAGTACTTC.

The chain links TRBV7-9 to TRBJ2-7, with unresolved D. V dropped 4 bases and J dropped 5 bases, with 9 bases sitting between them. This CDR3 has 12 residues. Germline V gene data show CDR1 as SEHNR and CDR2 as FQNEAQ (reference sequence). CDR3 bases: TGTGCCAGCAGCTCCGACCTACACGAGCAGTACTTC. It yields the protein CASSSDLHEQYF.